This paragraph covers one T cell receptor (beta chain) sequence. Its antigen is currently unknown. The V gene's germline CDR1 is MNHEY and CDR2 SVGEGT. The CDR3 spans 15 residues. This sample is part of a study of CXCR3-negative and CXCR3-positive naive CD8 T cells. Broader study findings: After cryopreservation, expression of CXCR3 was partially reduced, and most assays were run with fresh PBMCs.

Carrying UMI labels, the TRB cDNA libraries were prepared through 5' RACE. With the 5' RACE reads reprocessed, TCRdb shows one record per CDR3 protein and no DNA. This sample's clone table lists 20,000 to 30,000 distinct CDR3 sequences. Sequenced material: naive CXCR3- CD8+ T cells from blood. As to subset: CD45RO-CCR7+CD27+CD95- naive CD8+ T cells lacking CXCR3 (TNR3-). The origin of this receptor is a human donor in good health. Some clones in this sample may be carry-over from other donors' samples. V is TRBV6-2 or TRBV6-3 and J is TRBJ2-7; TCRdb outputs TRBD1, but without DNA this stays unchecked. CDR3 in amino acids: CASSTDRARYYEQYF.